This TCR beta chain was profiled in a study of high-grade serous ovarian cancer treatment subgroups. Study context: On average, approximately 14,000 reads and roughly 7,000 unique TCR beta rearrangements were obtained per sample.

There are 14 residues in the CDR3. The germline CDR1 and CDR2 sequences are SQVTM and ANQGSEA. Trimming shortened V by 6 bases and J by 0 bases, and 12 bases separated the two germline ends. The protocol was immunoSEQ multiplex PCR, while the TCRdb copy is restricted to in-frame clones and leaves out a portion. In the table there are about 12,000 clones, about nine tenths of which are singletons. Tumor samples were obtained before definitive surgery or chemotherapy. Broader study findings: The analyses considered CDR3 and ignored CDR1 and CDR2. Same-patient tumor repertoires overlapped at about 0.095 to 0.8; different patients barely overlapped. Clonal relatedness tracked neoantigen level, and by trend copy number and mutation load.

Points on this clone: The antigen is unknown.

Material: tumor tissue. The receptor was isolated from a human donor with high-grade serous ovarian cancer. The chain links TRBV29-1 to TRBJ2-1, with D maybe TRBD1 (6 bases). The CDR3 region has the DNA TGCAGCGTGGGAGACAGGAGCTCCTACAATGAGCAGTTCTTC. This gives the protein CSVGDRSSYNEQFF.